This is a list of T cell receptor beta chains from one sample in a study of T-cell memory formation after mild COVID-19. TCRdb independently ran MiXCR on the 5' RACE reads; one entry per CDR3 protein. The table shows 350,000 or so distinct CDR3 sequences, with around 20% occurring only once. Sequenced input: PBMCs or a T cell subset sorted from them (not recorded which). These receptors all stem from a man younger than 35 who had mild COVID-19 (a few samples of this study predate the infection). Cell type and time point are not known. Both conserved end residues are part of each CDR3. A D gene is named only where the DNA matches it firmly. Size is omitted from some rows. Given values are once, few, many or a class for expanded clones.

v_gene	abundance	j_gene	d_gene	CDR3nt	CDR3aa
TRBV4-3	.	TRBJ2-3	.	TGCGCCAGCAGCCCCGAGTTTTCGGGAGTACCAGATACGCAGTATTTT	CASSPEFSGVPDTQYF
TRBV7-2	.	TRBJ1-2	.	TGTGCCAGCAGCCGCTCTGCGGGGGAGGGGTATGGCTACACCTTC	CASSRSAGEGYGYTF
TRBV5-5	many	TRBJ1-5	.	TGTGCCAGCAGCTTGGGGGACCGGAATCAGCCCCAGCATTTT	CASSLGDRNQPQHF
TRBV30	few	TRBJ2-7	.	TGTGCCTGGAGGGTTCGCTACGAGCAGTACTTC	CAWRVRYEQYF
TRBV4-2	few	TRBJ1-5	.	TGTGCCAGCAGCCAACGGGGGAAGGTAGATCAGCCCCAGCATTTT	CASSQRGKVDQPQHF
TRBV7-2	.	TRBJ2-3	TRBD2	TGTGCCACACCAAATAGGAGCGGGGGGCGACCCCTTTATACGCAGTATTTT	CATPNRSGGRPLYTQYF
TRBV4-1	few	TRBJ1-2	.	TGCGCCAGCAGCCAAGGACCGCGGGATGGCTACACCTTC	CASSQGPRDGYTF
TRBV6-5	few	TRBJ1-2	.	TGTGCCAGCAGCTCCCAATGGGGCTACACCTTC	CASSSQWGYTF
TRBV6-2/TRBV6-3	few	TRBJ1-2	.	TGTGCCAGCACCACTGGGGGTGGCTACACCTTC	CASTTGGGYTF
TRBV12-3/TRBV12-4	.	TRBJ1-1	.	TGTGCCAGCAGTTTGAGACCTGGGGGGGCTTTCTTT	CASSLRPGGAFF
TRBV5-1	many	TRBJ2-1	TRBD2	TGCGCCAGCAGCTTGGTTAGCGGGGAGCAGTTCTTC	CASSLVSGEQFF
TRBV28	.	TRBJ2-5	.	TGTGCCAGCAGGCCCCCGCAAGACGAGACCCAGTACTTC	CASRPPQDETQYF
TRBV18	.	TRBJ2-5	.	TGTGCCAGCTCACCGCAGTGGGGGAGAGAGACCCAGTACTTC	CASSPQWGRETQYF
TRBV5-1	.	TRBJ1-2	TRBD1	TGCGCCAGCAGCTTGGCCGCGGGACAGTGGTATGGCTACACCTTC	CASSLAAGQWYGYTF
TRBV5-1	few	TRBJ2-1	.	TGCGCCAGCAGCTTGGCCGTGCGGGACAGCTACAATGAGCAGTTCTTC	CASSLAVRDSYNEQFF
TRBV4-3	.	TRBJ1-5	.	TGCGCCAGCAGCCAAGATGTGGGGCAGCCCCAGCATTTT	CASSQDVGQPQHF
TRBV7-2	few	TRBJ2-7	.	TGTGCCAGCAGCTCAAGAAGGGACTCCTACGAGCAGTACTTC	CASSSRRDSYEQYF
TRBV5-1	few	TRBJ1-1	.	TGCGCCAGCAGCTCGACGGGTCGGGGTGAAGCTTTCTTT	CASSSTGRGEAFF
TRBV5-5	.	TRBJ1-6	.	TGTGCCAGCAGCCTTACCAGGGGTTCACCCCTCCACTTT	CASSLTRGSPLHF
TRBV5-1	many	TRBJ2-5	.	TGCGCCAGCAGCTTCACCGGGACTCAAGAGACCCAGTACTTC	CASSFTGTQETQYF
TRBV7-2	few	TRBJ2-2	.	TGTGCCAGCAGCTTAAATCCTGGACTCCCCGGGGAGCTGTTTTTT	CASSLNPGLPGELFF
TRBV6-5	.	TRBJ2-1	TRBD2	TGTGCCAGCAGTTACTTTAGCGGGTGGTACAATGAGCAGTTCTTC	CASSYFSGWYNEQFF
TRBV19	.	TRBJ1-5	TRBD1	TGTGCCAGTAACGACAGGGCTCATCAGCCCCAGCATTTT	CASNDRAHQPQHF
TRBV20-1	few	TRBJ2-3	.	TGCAGTGCTAGAGATAGGATCGGGACAGATACGCAGTATTTT	CSARDRIGTDTQYF
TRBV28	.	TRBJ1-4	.	TGTGCCAGCAGTTCCGGGGGGGCGGCTGAAAAACTGTTTTTT	CASSSGGAAEKLFF
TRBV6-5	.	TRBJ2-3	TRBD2	TGTGCCAGCAGGAGCGGGGGGGCACTACCTTCGGATACGCAGTATTTT	CASRSGGALPSDTQYF
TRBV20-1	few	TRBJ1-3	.	TGCAGTGCTAGTAGCGGGGCTGATGGAAACACCATATATTTT	CSASSGADGNTIYF
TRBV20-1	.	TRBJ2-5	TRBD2	TGCAGTGCTAGAGGGGGGGGGACTTATCAAGAGACCCAGTACTTC	CSARGGGTYQETQYF
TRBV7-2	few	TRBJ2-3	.	TGTGCCAGCAGGGCCCTTGGGTTTTTCGGGACTGGCACAGATACGCAGTATTTT	CASRALGFFGTGTDTQYF
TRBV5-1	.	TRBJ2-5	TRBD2	TGCGCCAGCAGCTTGGGTAGCGGGGGAAAAGAGACCCAGTACTTC	CASSLGSGGKETQYF
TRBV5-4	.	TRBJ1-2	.	TGTGCCAGCAGCCCCGGCGGGGATATCCTATGGAACACCTTC	CASSPGGDILWNTF
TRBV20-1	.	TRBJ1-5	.	TGCAGTGCTAGAGGCAGGGAATATCAGCCCCAGCATTTT	CSARGREYQPQHF
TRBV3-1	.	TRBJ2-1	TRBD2	TGTGCCGGCAGCTTACTAGCGGGGGGGCCGGGTGAGCAGTTCTTC	CAGSLLAGGPGEQFF
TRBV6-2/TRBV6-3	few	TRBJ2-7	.	TGTGCCAGCAGTTACGCAGGCCACCGCCTCGGCGAGCAGTACTTC	CASSYAGHRLGEQYF
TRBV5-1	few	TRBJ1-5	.	TGCGCCAGCAGCTTGAATGGGGCTAGCAATCAGCCCCAGCATTTT	CASSLNGASNQPQHF
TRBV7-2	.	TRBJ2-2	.	TGTGCCAGCAGCCCGCACTCTACCGGGGAGCTGTTTTTT	CASSPHSTGELFF
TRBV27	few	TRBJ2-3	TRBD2	TGTGCCAGCACCACCGGGACTAGAGGGTATACGCAGTATTTT	CASTTGTRGYTQYF
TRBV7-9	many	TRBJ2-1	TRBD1	TGTGCCAGCAGCTTCAGGGGGTACAATGAGCAGTTCTTC	CASSFRGYNEQFF
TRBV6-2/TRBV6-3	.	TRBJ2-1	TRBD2	TGTGCCAGCACCCCTTCGGGGGGGGCCCCTGAGCAGTTCTTC	CASTPSGGAPEQFF
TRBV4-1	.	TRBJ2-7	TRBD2	TGCGCCAGCAGCCAAGATATCACTAGCGGGGGTGTAGTGTACGAGCAGTACTTC	CASSQDITSGGVVYEQYF
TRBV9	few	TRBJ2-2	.	TGTGCCAGCAGCGTAGAAGGAGGGGACCTATACGCCGGGGAGCTGTTTTTT	CASSVEGGDLYAGELFF
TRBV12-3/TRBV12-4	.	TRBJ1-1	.	TGTGCCAGCAGTTTAGTCGTAGGCAGCCCGAACACTGAAGCTTTCTTT	CASSLVVGSPNTEAFF
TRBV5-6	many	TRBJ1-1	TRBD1	TGTGCCAGCAGCTTGGTCGGGACAGGGGGCGCGGAGGCTTTCTTT	CASSLVGTGGAEAFF
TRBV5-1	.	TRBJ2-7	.	TGCGCCAGCAGCTTCACACATAAGAGCTCCTACGAGCAGTACTTC	CASSFTHKSSYEQYF
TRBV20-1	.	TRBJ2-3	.	TGCAGTGCTATCGGCAGGAGCACAGATACGCAGTATTTT	CSAIGRSTDTQYF
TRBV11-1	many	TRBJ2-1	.	TGTGCCAGCAGCCCAAACAGGGACTACAATGAGCAGTTCTTC	CASSPNRDYNEQFF
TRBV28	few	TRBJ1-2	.	TGTGCCAGCAGTTTATCCGGCAGGGGTGGCTATGGCTACACCTTC	CASSLSGRGGYGYTF
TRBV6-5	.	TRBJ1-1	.	TGTGCCAGCAGTGGACCTAGGGGTCGGGGGACTGAAGCTTTCTTT	CASSGPRGRGTEAFF
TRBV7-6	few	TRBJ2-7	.	TGTGCCAGCAGCCATCCTAGCGCCTACTACGAGCAGTACTTC	CASSHPSAYYEQYF
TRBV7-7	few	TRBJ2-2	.	TGTGCTAGCAGCTTAGTCGGAGGTAGTGCCGGGGAGCTGTTTTTT	CASSLVGGSAGELFF